This T cell receptor (beta chain) was recovered during a study of radiotherapy plus CTLA-4 blockade in lung cancer. General study findings and limits: Increased serum interferon-beta after radiation also reportedly predicted response strongly. Blood-borne expansion of tumor-derived TCR clones followed radiotherapy plus ipilimumab.

The V end lost 6 bases, the J end lost 2 bases, and 15 bases lay between the germline ends. CDR3 length: 15 amino acids. Germline CDR1 reads MNHEY; CDR2 reads SMNVEV (reference sequence). For this clone: What it binds is unknown.

The method was immunoSEQ multiplex PCR; TCRdb's version includes in-frame clones alone and lacks a portion of them. The table has 80,000 or so clones, 70% to 85% seen once. This TCR was recovered from a human donor with non-small cell lung cancer who had stable disease on radiotherapy plus ipilimumab. The chain uses TRBV27 and TRBJ2-3; no firm D call. The input for sequencing was peripheral blood, taken from a patient treated with radiotherapy plus ipilimumab. In DNA, the CDR3 is TGTGCCAGCAGCCTCTCACGCGGTCTCACAGATACGCAGTATTTT. It is translated as CASSLSRGLTDTQYF.